In this sample, the clone carrying this T cell receptor beta chain turned up a few times. CDR1 SNHLY and CDR2 FYNNEI come from the germline V gene. J gave up 8 bases and V 5 bases, and 2 bases lay outside the gene matches. This CDR3 spans 14 amino acids. Source study methods: Estimation of nucleated cell counts was performed using reference gene primer amplification. Some clones are missing from TCRdb's copy, which holds only in-frame ones; the method was immunoSEQ multiplex PCR. That table furnishes V, J and clone size, whereas the DNA furnished D and trimming. The table has a few hundred thousand clones, about 90% seen once; the top ten hold 1.5% to 2%. This sample stems from a study of blood T cell repertoires in COVID-19. In the study overall: Acute-phase and convalescent COVID-19 samples originated in the United States, Italy and Spain. T cells, B-cell-depleted T cells, or PBMCs supplied cDNA or gDNA.

This clonotype was sampled from a man aged 40-55 years with active or convalescent COVID-19. Sequenced input: peripheral blood. The J gene is TRBJ1-6, the V gene TRBV2; 11 bases agree with TRBD1. In DNA, the CDR3 is TGTGCCAGCAGTAGGGACAGGGGGGATTCACCCCTCCACTTT. It translates to CASSRDRGDSPLHF.